A single sample is the source of the 26 T cell receptor beta chains below, sequenced in a study of preoperative IRX-2 immunotherapy in early breast cancer. Treatment indicated: preoperative locoregional IRX-2 cytokine immunotherapy. This table comes from immunoSEQ multiplex PCR, and its TCRdb copy is limited to in-frame clones, with some not included. The repertoire holds fewer than 25,000 clones, with 70% to 90% as singletons. Sequencing used tumor tissue, obtained after IRX-2 immunotherapy. These receptors were collected from a human donor with breast cancer.

The CDR3, as DNA: TGCGCCAGCAGTGGACAGGAGGGCTATGGCTACACCTTC. Translating gives CASSGQEGYGYTF. This sequence joins TRBV10-1 and TRBJ1-2, with D possibly matching TRBD1 (6 bases). This CDR3 has 13 residues. Between the trimmed V and J ends, which lost 4 bases and 4 bases, there was a span of 10 bases. Germline V lookup: CDR1 WNHNN, CDR2 SYGVQD (reference sequence).

This clone was seen once. This sequence joins TRBV5-8 and TRBJ2-3, with D hard to call. Trimming pared 0 bases from V and 8 bases from J, leaving 10 bases between. The CDR3 runs 13 residues. CDR1 SGHTS and CDR2 YDEGEE come from the germline V gene. This CDR3 reads CASSLDRLVTQYF. CDR3 bases: TGTGCCAGCAGCTTGGATCGGTTAGTTACGCAGTATTTT.

In its sample, this clone was seen once. V gene TRBV16 combines with J gene TRBJ1-2, with no clear D. The CDR3 consists of 12 residues. Germline V CDR1 and CDR2: KGHSY, FQNENV. Deletions cut 4 bases from V and 8 bases from J, with 11 bases between. The DNA of the CDR3 is TGTGCCAGCAGCCTGATAGTCAGCGGCTACACCTTC. Translating it yields CASSLIVSGYTF.

V and J are TRBV7-8 and TRBJ2-7, with TRBD1 as a possible D gene (5 bases). The germline gives CDR1 SGHVS, CDR2 FQNEAQ. The CDR3 sequence is 12 residues long. Trimming pared 3 bases from V and 5 bases from J, leaving 8 bases between. Here the CDR3 reads CASSFLGDEQYF. The CDR3 nucleotides read TGTGCCAGCAGCTTTCTAGGGGACGAGCAGTACTTC.

V usage is TRBV28 and J usage is TRBJ2-6, with TRBD2 as a possible D gene (6 bases). CDR1 MDHEN and CDR2 SYDVKM come from the germline V gene. V was trimmed by 6 bases and J by 1 base, leaving 10 bases between them. The CDR3 consists of 15 residues. The CDR3 reads CASSPGGSGANVLTF. The CDR3 DNA reads as TGTGCCAGCAGCCCAGGAGGGTCTGGGGCCAACGTCCTGACTTTC.

The CDR3 region is CASSSGTGNLAKNIQYF. The CDR3, as DNA: TGTGCCAGCAGTTCCGGGACAGGGAATCTAGCCAAAAACATTCAGTACTTC. The J gene is TRBJ2-4, the V gene TRBV28, with TRBD1 matching 9 bases. J was trimmed by 0 bases and V by 4 bases; bases with no gene match: 7. Germline lookup yields CDR1 MDHEN and CDR2 SYDVKM. The CDR3 covers 17 residues.

This chain uses TRBV2 with TRBJ1-4; 8 bases are a match to TRBD1. J lost 5 bases, V lost 7 bases, and 6 bases had no gene match. The length of the CDR3 is 14 residues. Germline CDR1 reads SNHLY; CDR2 reads FYNNEI. CDR3: CASKDRERNEKLFF. The CDR3 DNA is TGTGCCAGCAAGGACAGGGAAAGAAATGAAAAACTGTTTTTT. Full variable domain (outside the CDR3, taken from reference TRBV2 and TRBJ1-4): EPEVTQTPSHQVTQMGQEVILRCVPISNHLYFYWYRQILGQKVEFLVSFYNNEISEKSEIFDDQFSVERPDGSNFTLKIRSTKLEDSAMYFCASKDRERNEKLFFGSGTQLSVL.

Of note for this clone: Relative to the germline gene, one junction end is altered; a read error may explain this. V usage is TRBV28 and J usage is TRBJ1-5; D ambiguous. Germline CDR1 and CDR2: MDHEN and SYDVKM. This CDR3 has 12 amino acids. The CDR3 DNA follows: TGCTGTTCTAATGATAGCAATCAGCCCCAGCATTTT. Translated, it gives CCSNDSNQPQHF.

V gene TRBV10-2 combines with J gene TRBJ2-3, with 7 nucleotides matching TRBD2. Germline assignment: CDR1 WSHSY and CDR2 SAAADI. V shed 6 bases, J shed 10 bases, and the junction held 10 bases outside the gene matches. CDR3 size: 13 residues. CDR3 amino acids: CASSSARGDAQYF. CDR3 in DNA: TGCGCCAGCAGCAGCGCTCGGGGGGATGCGCAGTATTTT.

V usage is TRBV6-5 and J usage is TRBJ1-4; possibly TRBD1 for D (6 bases). The CDR3 extends over 15 amino acids. The V and J ends lost 5 bases and 7 bases respectively, with 17 bases between them. Germline V gene sequence: CDR1 MNHEY, CDR2 SVGAGI. The CDR3 nucleotides are TGTGCCAGCAGTGCCCCGGGGGCGCCGGGTGAAAAACTGTTTTTT. Translating gives CASSAPGAPGEKLFF.

V usage is TRBV19 and J usage is TRBJ2-1; possible D gene TRBD2, 5 bases. V gave up 8 bases and J gave up 4 bases, with 18 bases separating them. Germline CDR1 and CDR2: LNHDA and SQIVND (reference sequence). The CDR3 is 15 amino acids. The CDR3 sequence is CASGPLGAGYNEQFF. CDR3 coding DNA: TGTGCCAGTGGGCCACTAGGCGCCGGTTACAATGAGCAGTTCTTC.

The V and J genes are TRBV7-2 and TRBJ2-4; D might be TRBD1 (6 bases). V was cut by 4 bases and J by 0 bases, with 22 bases left in between. This CDR3 region has 19 residues. CDR1 is SGHTA and CDR2 is FQGNSA in the germline V gene. The CDR3 loop reads CASSSNLPTGLLAKNIQYF. The CDR3 DNA reads TGTGCCAGCAGCTCGAACCTTCCGACAGGCCTGCTAGCCAAAAACATTCAGTACTTC.

This sequence joins TRBV19 and TRBJ2-1, with D possibly called TRBD1 or TRBD2 (5 bases each). Trimming took off 3 bases at V and 0 bases at J, with 9 bases between the two ends. Germline V gene lookup returns CDR1 LNHDA and CDR2 SQIVND (reference sequence). The CDR3 totals 15 residues. Here the CDR3 DNA reads TGTGCCAGTAGTATGTCAGGGAGCTCCTACAATGAGCAGTTCTTC. Translation gives CASSMSGSSYNEQFF.

This clone was found once. A much more abundant neighbour one base away suggests this may be a read error. V is TRBV7-9 and J is TRBJ1-6; 8 bases fit TRBD1. Germline CDR1 reads SEHNR; CDR2 reads FQNEAQ (reference sequence). CDR3 size: 16 residues. CDR3 DNA: TGTACCAGCAGCTTACACACCAGGGGGCGAAGTTCACCCCTCCACTTT. Encoded protein: CTSSLHTRGRSSPLHF.

V gene TRBV12-2 combines with J gene TRBJ1-3. TRBV12-2 corresponds to a pseudogene. The CDR3 is made up of 17 amino acids. The CDR3 here is CASRLAAVSLSGNTIYF. CDR3 DNA sequence: TGTGCAAGTCGCTTAGCGGCCGTATCACTTTCTGGAAACACCATATATTTT.

As DNA, the CDR3 is TGTGCCAGCAGCTTGTCAACAAGGGGCTATGGCTACACCTTC. The encoded protein is CASSLSTRGYGYTF. The V gene is TRBV5-6, the J gene TRBJ1-2, with a tentative D call TRBD1 (5 bases). Trimming removed 1 base at V and 4 bases at J, with 11 bases between. Germline V gene lookup returns CDR1 SGHDT and CDR2 YYEEEE. The CDR3 loop spans 14 amino acids.

This clone appeared a few times. An end of the junction does not agree with germline; a read error may underlie this. The rearrangement uses TRBV7-7 and TRBJ2-1, with D perhaps given as TRBD1 or TRBD2 (6 bases each). Looked up from germline, CDR1 is SSHAT and CDR2 is FNYEAQ (reference sequence). The CDR3 has 15 residues. The CDR3 region is CASSLGGPTYNEQFF. CDR3 in DNA: TGTGCTAGCAGCTTAGGGGGGCCAACCTACAATGAGCAGTTCTTC.

The chain combines TRBV2 with TRBJ1-1; D is uncertain. The germline V gene has CDR1 SNHLY and CDR2 FYNNEI. Trimming stripped 4 bases from V and 5 bases from J, with 14 bases between. This CDR3 has 14 amino acids. CDR3 residues: CASSGAPGGTEAFF. The CDR3 DNA follows: TGTGCCAGCAGTGGGGCTCCCGGAGGGACTGAAGCTTTCTTT. Combining the CDR3 with reference TRBV2 and TRBJ1-1 gives the whole variable domain EPEVTQTPSHQVTQMGQEVILRCVPISNHLYFYWYRQILGQKVEFLVSFYNNEISEKSEIFDDQFSVERPDGSNFTLKIRSTKLEDSAMYFCASSGAPGGTEAFFGQGTRLTVV.

This clone was picked up a small number of times. The chain combines TRBV13 with TRBJ1-3; a possible D gene is TRBD1 (5 bases). This CDR3 is built from 16 residues. CDR1 PRHDT and CDR2 FYEKMQ come from the germline V gene (reference sequence). V dropped 5 bases and J dropped 1 base, with 15 bases sitting between them. The CDR3 loop reads CASSHRGALSGNTIYF. The CDR3 DNA sequence: TGTGCCAGCAGCCATAGGGGAGCTTTATCTGGAAACACCATATATTTT.

The chain employs TRBV11-1 and TRBJ1-1, with D tentatively TRBD1 (6 bases). Deletions cut 5 bases from V and 2 bases from J, with 15 bases between. Per the germline V gene, CDR1 is SGHAT and CDR2 is FQDESV (reference sequence). CDR3 length equals 15 residues. Written as DNA, the CDR3 is TGTGCCAGCAGCCCAGGACAGAGTTTAAACACTGAAGCTTTCTTT. Residues: CASSPGQSLNTEAFF.

J is TRBJ1-1 and V is TRBV20-1; D may be TRBD1 (5 bases). Germline V gene lookup returns CDR1 DFQATT and CDR2 SNEGSKA (reference sequence). The CDR3 sequence is 11 residues long. V lost 4 bases and J 7 bases, leaving 10 bases between the germline ends. The DNA of the CDR3 is TGCAGTGCTATCCGGGACCGTGAAGCTTTCTTT. It yields the protein CSAIRDREAFF.

The rearrangement uses TRBV5-4 and TRBJ1-5, with 10 bases aligning to TRBD1. Germline V lookup: CDR1 SGHNT, CDR2 YYREEE (reference sequence). This CDR3 is 15 amino acids long. The V gene end was trimmed by 4 bases and the J gene end by 5 bases; junction bases not matched to a gene: 6. Here the CDR3 reads CASSPGQGSYQPQHF. CDR3 bases: TGTGCCAGCAGCCCGGGACAGGGGTCATATCAGCCCCAGCATTTT.

V and J are TRBV11-3 and TRBJ2-3; TRBD1 aligns across 9 bases. Germline lookup yields CDR1 SGHNT and CDR2 YENEEA. CDR3 size: 14 residues. Trimming at V came to 5 bases and at J to 6 bases, leaving 6 bases not matched to a gene. The CDR3 is CASSPGTGRDTQYF. Here the CDR3 DNA reads TGTGCCAGCAGCCCCGGGACAGGGAGGGATACGCAGTATTTT.

V and J are TRBV18 and TRBJ2-1; D not certain. This CDR3 is 14 amino acids long. Per germline, CDR1 KGHSH and CDR2 LQKENI. V lost 4 bases, J lost 7 bases, and 14 bases lay in between. CDR3 residues: CASSQVGMENEQFF. CDR3 bases: TGTGCCAGCTCACAAGTAGGGATGGAAAATGAGCAGTTCTTC. The complete variable domain, with remaining parts taken from reference TRBV18 and TRBJ2-1, reads NAGVMQNPRHLVRRRGQEARLRCSPMKGHSHVYWYRQLPEEGLKFMVYLQKENIIDESGMPKERFSAEFPKEGPSILRIQQVVRGDSAAYFCASSQVGMENEQFFGPGTRLTVL.

The chain joins TRBV12-2 to TRBJ1-2. TRBV12-2 is labeled a pseudogene. The CDR3 totals 17 residues. This CDR3 reads CASRLALYQLANYGYTF. CDR3 bases: TGTGCAAGTCGCTTAGCGCTTTACCAGTTAGCTAACTATGGCTACACCTTC.

V and J are TRBV27 and TRBJ1-5; possible D gene TRBD1, 6 bases. Looked up from germline, CDR1 is MNHEY and CDR2 is SMNVEV (reference sequence). Trimming removed 8 bases from V and 7 bases from J, with 21 bases in between. The CDR3 consists of 15 residues. CDR3 in amino acids: CASRKDGGLGQPQHF. In nucleotides, the CDR3 is TGTGCCAGCCGTAAAGACGGGGGGCTAGGGCAGCCCCAGCATTTT.